One and the same sample provided the 23 T cell receptor beta chains below, sequenced in a study of T cells in Graves' hyperthyroidism and ophthalmopathy. Authors of the study amplified TCR beta CDR3 regions from RNA transcripts. Carried out on the TCR CDR3, a first-round RT-PCR used the HTBI primer set. Via MiXCR, TCRdb re-called the multiplex PCR reads, giving one row per CDR3 protein. The sample holds around 350,000 distinct CDR3 sequences, approximately 20% seen once. The sequenced sample consisted of blood. The receptors stem from a woman between 18 and 30 years old with Graves' hyperthyroidism.

The chain carries TRBV5-6 and TRBJ1-1, with 7 bases identical to TRBD1. Trimming at V came to 0 bases and at J to 4 bases, leaving 3 bases not matched to a gene. The CDR3 is made up of 14 amino acids. The germline gives CDR1 SGHDT, CDR2 YYEEEE. Here the CDR3 DNA reads TGTGCCAGCAGCTTGGGACACAGGGGCACTGAAGCTTTCTTT. It translates to CASSLGHRGTEAFF.

The V gene is TRBV5-1, the J gene TRBJ2-3, with D tentatively TRBD2 (7 bases). V was pared by 4 bases and J by 9 bases, with 21 bases between. Germline CDR1 is SGHRS and CDR2 is YFSETQ. This CDR3 comprises 15 residues. The CDR3 region is CASSPWGGPGETQYF. CDR3 bases: TGCGCCAGCAGCCCCTGGGGGGGACCAGGGGAGACGCAGTATTTT.

The sample holds many counts of this clonotype. The J gene is TRBJ1-5, the V gene TRBV6-1, with TRBD1 matching 7 bases. CDR3 length: 16 amino acids. Germline values: CDR1 MNHNS, CDR2 SASEGT. J lost 4 bases, V lost 5 bases, and 11 bases had no gene match. CDR3 residues: CASSPSPGQQNQPQHF. The CDR3 DNA is TGTGCCAGCAGTCCGAGCCCGGGACAGCAAAATCAGCCCCAGCATTTT.

There are many counts of this clonotype. This chain connects TRBV6-2 or TRBV6-3 to TRBJ1-5; D possibly corresponds to TRBD1 (5 bases). Trimming cost V 2 bases and J 5 bases, with 16 bases left between them. This CDR3 has 16 amino acids. The germline CDR1 and CDR2 sequences are MNHEY and SVGEGT. DNA for the CDR3: TGTGCCAGCAGTTACAAGGAGGGGTTCCCAGATCAGCCCCAGCATTTT. It specifies CASSYKEGFPDQPQHF.

This clonotype has ten or more counts. This chain uses TRBV10-3 with TRBJ2-5; 7 positions agree with TRBD1. This CDR3 has 14 residues. J was trimmed by 0 bases and V by 6 bases; bases with no gene match: 4. Germline loops: CDR1 ENHRY, CDR2 SYGVKD. The CDR3: CAISLDRDQETQYF. The CDR3 coding sequence is TGTGCCATCAGCCTCGACAGGGACCAAGAGACCCAGTACTTC.

This clonotype came up many times. The V call is TRBV20-1, the J call TRBJ1-3; a weak D match, TRBD1 (6 bases). CDR1 and CDR2 (germline): DFQATT, SNEGSKA (reference sequence). The CDR3 extends over 12 amino acids. Trimming stripped 5 bases from V and 4 bases from J, with 9 bases between. The CDR3 loop reads CSAQTGGNTIYF. CDR3 DNA sequence: TGCAGTGCTCAGACAGGAGGAAACACCATATATTTT.

There are many counts of this clonotype. V usage is TRBV12-5 and J usage is TRBJ2-2; D possibly uses TRBD1 or TRBD2 (5 bases each). CDR1 and CDR2 (germline): LGHNT, FRNRAP. This CDR3 comprises 14 residues. The V and J ends lost 5 bases and 0 bases respectively, with 7 bases between them. The CDR3 loop is CASGGGPNTGELFF. CDR3 nucleotides: TGTGCTAGTGGTGGGGGACCGAACACCGGGGAGCTGTTTTTT. The whole variable domain, filled in from reference TRBV12-5 and TRBJ2-2, reads DARVTQTPRHKVTEMGQEVTMRCQPILGHNTVFWYRQTMMQGLELLAYFRNRAPLDDSGMPKDRFSAEMPDATLATLKIQPSEPRDSAVYFCASGGGPNTGELFFGEGSRLTVL.

This clonotype was observed many times. CDR3 in DNA: TGTGCCAGCAGTTCAGTCGGCGAATGGAACACTGAAGCTTTCTTT. Amino acids: CASSSVGEWNTEAFF. This sequence joins TRBV6-5 and TRBJ1-1; D is ambiguous. CDR1 and CDR2 (germline): MNHEY, SVGAGI. The CDR3 sequence is 15 residues long. The ends were cut back, 4 bases at V and 1 base at J, with 13 bases in the middle.

The sample holds many counts of this clonotype. The chain carries TRBV9 and TRBJ2-7; D may match TRBD1 or TRBD2 (5 bases each). The V gene lost 6 bases and the J gene lost 2 bases, with 21 bases spanning the gap. CDR3 size: 16 residues. The V gene's germline CDR1 is SGDLS and CDR2 YYNGEE. The CDR3 loop is CASKSSGRENTYEQYF. CDR3 nucleotides: TGTGCCAGCAAGTCCTCCGGCAGGGAGAATACCTACGAGCAGTACTTC.

This clonotype was detected ten times or more. V usage is TRBV6-1 and J usage is TRBJ2-4; D is perhaps TRBD1 or TRBD2 (6 bases each). V lost 8 bases and J 2 bases, leaving 10 bases between the germline ends. Germline V gives CDR1 MNHNS, CDR2 SASEGT. There are 13 residues in the CDR3. As DNA, the CDR3 is TGTGCCAGCTCCCGGGGGCCCAAAAACATTCAGTACTTC. It is translated as CASSRGPKNIQYF.

To note about this clonotype: This sequence may be a read error, since a much larger clone differs from it by one base. This chain joins TRBV6-1 and TRBJ2-2; 8 positions agree with TRBD2. The CDR3 runs 15 residues. Germline values: CDR1 MNHNS, CDR2 SASEGT. The CDR3 DNA is TGTGCCAGCACCTCAGCGGGGGCTAACACCGGGGAGCTGTGTTTT. Encoded protein: CASTSAGANTGELCF.

The rearrangement uses TRBV4-2 and TRBJ2-5; D gene unclear. The germline V gene has CDR1 LGHNA and CDR2 YNFKEQ. V gave up 0 bases and J gave up 0 bases, with 5 bases separating them. The CDR3 sequence is 14 residues long. Here the CDR3 reads CASSQDPDQETQYF. CDR3 in DNA: TGTGCCAGCAGCCAAGATCCCGACCAAGAGACCCAGTACTTC.

There are many counts of this clonotype. The CDR3 loop is CASSLALGLDTEAFF. For the CDR3, the DNA is TGCGCCAGCAGCTTGGCTCTGGGCCTCGACACTGAAGCTTTCTTT. The rearrangement links TRBV5-1 to TRBJ1-1; D gene uncertain. Looked up from germline, CDR1 is SGHRS and CDR2 is YFSETQ. This CDR3 is 15 amino acids long. V gave up 0 bases and J gave up 3 bases, with 12 bases separating them.

This clonotype was recorded at least ten times. J is TRBJ1-6 and V is TRBV12-3 or TRBV12-4; D is undetermined. The CDR3 is 13 amino acids. The germline V and J ends were trimmed by 7 bases and 5 bases, with 9 bases remaining between them. CDR3 DNA sequence: TGTGCCAGCACCACGTACCATAATTCACCCCTCCACTTT. Translating it yields CASTTYHNSPLHF.

This clonotype was counted many times. The chain is built from TRBV7-9 and TRBJ1-2, with a possible D match to TRBD1 (5 bases). Trimming removed 7 bases from V and 4 bases from J, with 13 bases in between. The CDR3 has 13 amino acids. Germline loops: CDR1 SEHNR, CDR2 FQNEAQ (reference sequence). CDR3 nucleotide sequence: TGTGCCAGCACGGGGACGGAACTCTATGGCTACACCTTC. This codes for CASTGTELYGYTF.

This clonotype was detected ten times or more. The J gene is TRBJ2-7, the V gene TRBV30; D gene ambiguous. Germline V gene sequence: CDR1 GTSNPN, CDR2 SVGIG (reference sequence). CDR3 length: 12 amino acids. Trimming left V 0 bases short and J 1 base short, with 4 bases between. CDR3 sequence reads: CAWSVPSYEQYF. As DNA, the CDR3 is TGTGCCTGGAGTGTTCCATCCTACGAGCAGTACTTC.

The table lists this clonotype with many counts. The CDR3 nucleotides read TGTGCCAGCAGACCTGACAGGGGAGAGACCCAGTACTTC. Its protein product is CASRPDRGETQYF. The chain has TRBV28 and TRBJ2-5; 8 bases are shared with TRBD1. The CDR3 is 13 residues long. With V trimmed by 6 bases and J by 4 bases, 4 bases remained unmatched. Germline V gives CDR1 MDHEN, CDR2 SYDVKM. Based on the CDR3 plus reference TRBV28 and TRBJ2-5, the full variable domain is DVKVTQSSRYLVKRTGEKVFLECVQDMDHENMFWYRQDPGLGLRLIYFSYDVKMKEKGDIPEGYSVSREKKERFSLILESASTNQTSMYLCASRPDRGETQYFGPGTRLLVL.

This clonotype was observed at least ten times. The genes are TRBV6-2 or TRBV6-3 and TRBJ2-5, with 9 nucleotides matching TRBD2. The germline V gene has CDR1 MNHEY and CDR2 SVGEGT. The CDR3 extends over 17 amino acids. The V gene end was trimmed by 0 bases and the J gene end by 1 base; junction bases not matched to a gene: 6. The CDR3 sequence: CASSYSSAGGSQETQYF. The CDR3 DNA reads TGTGCCAGCAGTTACTCTTCAGCGGGGGGATCCCAAGAGACCCAGTACTTC.

In this sample, this clonotype turned up many times. This sequence joins TRBV12-3 or TRBV12-4 and TRBJ1-1; D is unresolved. The germline V and J ends were trimmed by 8 bases and 1 base, with 14 bases remaining between them. The CDR3 spans 14 residues. The CDR3 here is CASHLGFENTEAFF. The CDR3 DNA is TGTGCCAGCCACCTTGGGTTCGAGAACACTGAAGCTTTCTTT.

The chain couples TRBV6-1 to TRBJ1-2, with TRBD1 identical over 7 bases. Trimming at V came to 6 bases and at J to 5 bases, leaving 6 bases not matched to a gene. CDR3 length: 13 amino acids. Germline CDR1 is MNHNS and CDR2 is SASEGT. CDR3 in amino acids: CASRKTGYYGYTF. For the CDR3, the DNA is TGTGCCAGCAGGAAGACAGGGTATTATGGCTACACCTTC.

This clonotype came up once. The chain is built from TRBV19 and TRBJ2-5; 15 bases align to TRBD2. With 5 bases clipped from V and 4 bases from J, the junction kept 11 bases outside the gene matches. Germline V CDR1 and CDR2: LNHDA, SQIVND (reference sequence). The CDR3 sequence is 18 residues long. For the CDR3, the DNA is TGTGCCAGTAGTTCTCAAACCGGGACTAGCGGGGGGCCAGAGACCCAGTACTTC. Translation gives CASSSQTGTSGGPETQYF.

This clonotype came up many times. This rearrangement joins TRBV11-2 to TRBJ2-2; D perhaps matches TRBD1 (6 bases). V lost 1 base to trimming and J lost 8 bases, with 14 bases between them. CDR3 length: 15 residues. Germline V gene sequence: CDR1 SGHAT, CDR2 FQNNGV. CDR3 in amino acids: CASSLGGTLIGELFF. The CDR3 DNA reads as TGTGCCAGCAGCTTAGGGGGGACATTGATAGGGGAGCTGTTTTTT.

J is TRBJ2-3 and V is TRBV3-1, with D unresolved. The CDR3 is 13 amino acids. V was cut by 7 bases and J by 4 bases, with 12 bases left in between. CDR1 LGHDT and CDR2 YNNKEL come from the germline V gene (reference sequence). CDR3 nucleotide sequence: TGTGCCAGCATCTCGGCCGGCTCAGATACGCAGTATTTT. It yields the protein CASISAGSDTQYF.